Listed here are 20 T cell receptor beta chains from one sample, sequenced in a study of T cell responses to AZD1222 COVID-19 vaccine. Clones were read by immunoSEQ multiplex PCR, and TCRdb kept only the in-frame ones, dropping some. The repertoire holds over 75,000 clones, with 90% as singletons. This specimen consisted of peripheral blood, obtained on day 0 of AZD1222 vaccination. Source of these receptors: an adult in good health.

V usage is TRBV7-2 and J usage is TRBJ1-5, with D perhaps TRBD1 (6 bases). The CDR3 covers 15 residues. Germline V gives CDR1 SGHTA, CDR2 FQGNSA. V lost 5 bases, J lost 3 bases, and 14 bases lay in between. CDR3 DNA sequence: TGTGCCAGCAGCCTAGGACAGTCAAACAATCAGCCCCAGCATTTT. This codes for CASSLGQSNNQPQHF.

The genes are TRBV18 and TRBJ1-5; D not certain. Germline CDR1 and CDR2: KGHSH and LQKENI. The CDR3 contains 13 residues. Trimming left V 4 bases short and J 3 bases short, with 7 bases between. The CDR3 is CASSQALNQPQHF. CDR3 coding DNA: TGTGCCAGCTCACAGGCACTCAATCAGCCCCAGCATTTT. Full variable domain (remainder filled in from reference TRBV18 and TRBJ1-5): NAGVMQNPRHLVRRRGQEARLRCSPMKGHSHVYWYRQLPEEGLKFMVYLQKENIIDESGMPKERFSAEFPKEGPSILRIQQVVRGDSAAYFCASSQALNQPQHFGDGTRLSIL.

This chain joins TRBV7-3 and TRBJ1-5; 8 nucleotides match TRBD1. The germline gives CDR1 SGHTA, CDR2 FQGTGA. The trim removed 2 bases at V and 2 bases at J, leaving 20 bases unmatched. CDR3 size: 21 residues. In nucleotides, the CDR3 is TGTGCCAGCAGCTTACCCCTAGAAGACGACAGGGGAACAAGAGGCAATCAGCCCCAGCATTTT. It yields the protein CASSLPLEDDRGTRGNQPQHF.

The chain uses TRBV28 and TRBJ1-2, with TRBD1 as a possible D gene (5 bases). The CDR3 spans 12 residues. CDR1 and CDR2 from the germline V gene are MDHEN and SYDVKM. The ends were cut back, 5 bases at V and 7 bases at J, with 11 bases in the middle. CDR3 nucleotide sequence: TGTGCCAGCAGTCCAGGGTCGGGTGGCTACACCTTC. Amino acid sequence: CASSPGSGGYTF.

The chain combines TRBV3-1 (or the pseudogene TRBV3-2) with TRBJ1-4; a possible D gene is TRBD1 (5 bases). The CDR3 covers 16 residues. V was shortened by 4 bases and J by 4 bases, with 16 bases between the two germline ends. The germline V gene encodes CDR1 LGHDT and CDR2 YNNKEL (reference sequence). This chain's CDR3 is CASSPPGRLNNEKLFF. The CDR3 nucleotides are TGTGCCAGCAGCCCACCGGGACGGTTAAATAATGAAAAACTGTTTTTT.

V is TRBV28 and J is TRBJ1-2; no reliable D call. Germline V gene data show CDR1 as MDHEN and CDR2 as SYDVKM. This CDR3 comprises 12 residues. Between the trimmed V and J ends, which lost 3 bases and 4 bases, there was a span of 6 bases. CDR3 amino acids: CASSFAGYGYTF. For the CDR3, the DNA is TGTGCCAGCAGTTTTGCCGGCTATGGCTACACCTTC.

This chain links TRBV20-1 with TRBJ1-2, with TRBD1 as a possible D gene (6 bases). The CDR3 length is 11 residues. V lost 3 bases, J lost 7 bases, and 9 bases lay in between. CDR1 and CDR2 from the germline V gene are DFQATT and SNEGSKA (reference sequence). The CDR3 DNA is TGCAGTGCTAGCGGGGGCAGTGGCTACACCTTC. Amino acid sequence: CSASGGSGYTF.

The gene calls are TRBV10-2 and TRBJ1-1; D unresolved. V shed 3 bases and J shed 7 bases, with 6 bases lying between them. Germline-derived CDR1 and CDR2 are WSHSY and SAAADI. The CDR3 extends over 11 amino acids. The CDR3 here is CASSDAVEAFF. DNA for the CDR3: TGCGCCAGCAGTGATGCGGTTGAAGCTTTCTTT.

This chain connects TRBV5-1 to TRBJ1-5; D is ambiguous. CDR3 length: 15 residues. Trimming pared 3 bases from V and 4 bases from J, leaving 14 bases between. Germline-derived CDR1 and CDR2 are SGHRS and YFSETQ. CDR3 region: CASSSIGGLNQPQHF. In nucleotides, the CDR3 is TGCGCCAGCAGCTCAATAGGAGGGTTGAATCAGCCCCAGCATTTT.

V is TRBV6-5 and J is TRBJ2-2; maybe TRBD1 (6 bases). This CDR3 comprises 15 residues. The germline V gene has CDR1 MNHEY and CDR2 SVGAGI. V was trimmed by 5 bases and J by 1 base, leaving 11 bases between them. CDR3 sequence reads: CASSTRTENTGELFF. CDR3 sequence (DNA): TGTGCCAGCAGTACCCGGACAGAGAACACCGGGGAGCTGTTTTTT.

The chain recombines TRBV4-1 with TRBJ1-1; D perhaps matches TRBD1 (5 bases). Germline V gene lookup returns CDR1 MGHRA and CDR2 YSYEKL. The V end lost 1 base, the J end lost 5 bases, and 11 bases lay between the germline ends. The length of the CDR3 is 14 residues. The CDR3 loop reads CASSQARGGTEAFF. CDR3 sequence (DNA): TGCGCCAGCAGCCAAGCTAGGGGCGGGACTGAAGCTTTCTTT.

The chain joins TRBV5-1 to TRBJ2-7; perhaps TRBD1 as D (6 bases). Germline CDR1 SGHRS, CDR2 YFSETQ. This CDR3 is 16 amino acids long. The V end lost 4 bases, the J end lost 7 bases, and 24 bases lay between the germline ends. In DNA, the CDR3 is TGCGCCAGCAGCCACCGGACAGAGGGCGGCTTTTGGGAGCAGTACTTC. It specifies CASSHRTEGGFWEQYF.

The rearrangement uses TRBV28 and TRBJ2-4; TRBD1 matches at 10 bases. Looked up from germline, CDR1 is MDHEN and CDR2 is SYDVKM. CDR3 length equals 16 residues. Trimming cost V 7 bases and J 4 bases; bases outside gene matches: 10. The CDR3 here is CASTGGGTGVKNIQYF. CDR3 DNA: TGTGCCAGCACGGGTGGGGGGACAGGGGTTAAAAACATTCAGTACTTC.

The chain has TRBV27 and TRBJ2-2; TRBD1 matches at 7 bases. Germline V gene sequence: CDR1 MNHEY, CDR2 SMNVEV (reference sequence). This CDR3 contains 16 residues. The V segment lost 6 bases and the J segment 3 bases; nucleotides outside the gene matches: 10. The CDR3 here is CASRPRQGVDTGELFF. Here the CDR3 DNA reads TGTGCCAGCAGACCAAGACAGGGAGTGGACACCGGGGAGCTGTTTTTT.

V gene TRBV19 combines with J gene TRBJ2-5; weak D call: TRBD1 (7 bases). Germline assignment: CDR1 LNHDA and CDR2 SQIVND (reference sequence). V lost 3 bases, J lost 5 bases, and 16 bases lay in between. The CDR3 covers 15 residues. CDR3 sequence: CASSMGRGAAETQYF. The CDR3 DNA sequence: TGTGCCAGTAGTATGGGCAGGGGGGCGGCGGAGACCCAGTACTTC.

This chain links TRBV10-3 with TRBJ2-1, with 9 bases aligning to TRBD2. Germline V gene data show CDR1 as ENHRY and CDR2 as SYGVKD. With 6 bases clipped from V and 5 bases from J, the junction kept 5 bases outside the gene matches. The CDR3 has 14 amino acids. CDR3 loop: CAISGGRGDNEQFF. The CDR3 DNA is TGTGCCATCAGCGGCGGGAGGGGGGACAATGAGCAGTTCTTC.

This chain connects TRBV19 to TRBJ2-2, with 7 bases lining up with TRBD1. Germline values: CDR1 LNHDA, CDR2 SQIVND (reference sequence). The CDR3 has 14 amino acids. V shed 6 bases and J 5 bases; nucleotides not matched to a gene: 6. The CDR3 DNA follows: TGTGCCAGTAGCCAACAGGGGCAAACCGGGGAGCTGTTTTTT. This translates into CASSQQGQTGELFF.

V and J are TRBV6-1 and TRBJ1-2, with no clear D. This CDR3 has 12 residues. V gave up 3 bases and J gave up 7 bases, with 9 bases separating them. Looked up from germline, CDR1 is MNHNS and CDR2 is SASEGT. For the CDR3, the DNA is TGTGCCAGCAGTGATGGGGTTCCTGGCTACACCTTC. Amino acids: CASSDGVPGYTF.

The chain carries TRBV6-4 and TRBJ2-3, with D possibly being TRBD1 (5 bases). Germline values: CDR1 MRHNA, CDR2 SNTAGT. V lost 0 bases, J lost 0 bases, and 7 bases lay in between. The CDR3 loop spans 15 amino acids. The CDR3 region is CASSDSTGSTDTQYF. The CDR3 DNA is TGTGCCAGCAGTGACTCCACAGGAAGCACAGATACGCAGTATTTT.

V usage is TRBV5-4 and J usage is TRBJ1-2, with D possibly TRBD1 on 5 matching bases. From germline, CDR1 is SGHNT and CDR2 YYREEE (reference sequence). Trimming left V 4 bases short and J 4 bases short, with 8 bases between. The CDR3 loop spans 12 amino acids. The CDR3 reads CASSPGSYGYTF. CDR3 coding DNA: TGTGCCAGCAGCCCAGGGTCCTATGGCTACACCTTC.